This entry describes one T cell receptor (beta chain). Its matching antigen is unknown. The entry originates in a study of identical twins. General observations from the study: Where beta out-of-frame sequences were concerned, excess twin sharing was weaker.

V was pared by 3 bases and J by 3 bases, with 18 bases between. Germline CDR1 is SQVTM and CDR2 is ANQGSEA. The CDR3 runs to 16 residues. After template switching added a universal primer site, the resulting cDNA carried unique molecular identifiers. One entry per CDR3 protein results from TCRdb running MiXCR on the 5' RACE reads. The table has roughly 350,000 distinct CDR3 sequences, roughly 9% seen once. V gene TRBV29-1 combines with J gene TRBJ2-1; TRBD2 is a possible D gene (6 bases). The sequenced sample was naive T cells sorted from blood. The sequence came from a woman between 45 and 65 years old in good health. CDR3: CSVEVGPGTFYNEQFF. The CDR3 DNA reads TGCAGCGTTGAGGTAGGACCCGGGACTTTCTACAATGAGCAGTTCTTC.